The 5 T cell receptor beta chains in this list originate from one sample, sequenced in a study of beta chain features in type 1 diabetes. Every bit of the isolated RNA underwent reverse transcription, so sequencing read expressed TCRB transcripts. Assay: immunoSEQ multiplex PCR; the TCRdb copy retains only in-frame clones and omits some. The table has 250,000 or so clones, about 71% seen once. Sequencing used naive CD4+ T cells from blood. These receptors were taken from a man under 40 in good health.

The rearrangement joins TRBV29-1 to TRBJ1-1; D is possibly TRBD1 (6 bases). V was pared by 2 bases and J by 4 bases, with 11 bases between. Looked up from germline, CDR1 is SQVTM and CDR2 is ANQGSEA. This CDR3 contains 13 residues. CDR3 protein: CSVEKGGGTEAFF. The CDR3 DNA reads TGCAGCGTTGAAAAAGGGGGAGGCACTGAAGCTTTCTTT.

The gene calls are TRBV5-6 and TRBJ2-7; 8 bases line up with TRBD1. Germline V lookup: CDR1 SGHDT, CDR2 YYEEEE. J was trimmed by 6 bases and V by 4 bases; bases with no gene match: 3. The CDR3 has 12 amino acids. The CDR3, as DNA: TGTGCCAGCAGCACGACAGGGGTCGAGCAGTACTTC. It yields the protein CASSTTGVEQYF.

This clone showed up just a few times. This chain links TRBV4-1 with TRBJ2-2; 8 bases are a match to TRBD1. There are 15 residues in the CDR3. After removal of 4 bases from V and 7 bases from J, the junction contained 8 bases not matched to a gene. Germline CDR1 and CDR2: MGHRA and YSYEKL. CDR3 DNA: TGCGCCAGCAGCCGAGGACAGGGTACGGTCGGGGAGCTGTTTTTT. Its translation: CASSRGQGTVGELFF.

J is TRBJ2-5 and V is TRBV5-6; D remains ambiguous. Germline V gene lookup returns CDR1 SGHDT and CDR2 YYEEEE. Trimming removed 4 bases from V and 4 bases from J, with 11 bases in between. The CDR3 has 13 residues. The chain's CDR3 is CASSPTVSETQYF. For the CDR3, the DNA is TGTGCCAGCAGCCCTACGGTCTCAGAGACCCAGTACTTC.

The chain carries TRBV20-1 and TRBJ1-2, with D hard to call. Germline V CDR1 and CDR2: DFQATT, SNEGSKA (reference sequence). CDR3 length: 11 residues. With 3 bases removed from V and 2 bases from J, the gap between germline ends came to 4 bases. The CDR3 region is CSARVNYGYTF. The CDR3 coding sequence is TGCAGTGCTAGGGTGAACTATGGCTACACCTTC.